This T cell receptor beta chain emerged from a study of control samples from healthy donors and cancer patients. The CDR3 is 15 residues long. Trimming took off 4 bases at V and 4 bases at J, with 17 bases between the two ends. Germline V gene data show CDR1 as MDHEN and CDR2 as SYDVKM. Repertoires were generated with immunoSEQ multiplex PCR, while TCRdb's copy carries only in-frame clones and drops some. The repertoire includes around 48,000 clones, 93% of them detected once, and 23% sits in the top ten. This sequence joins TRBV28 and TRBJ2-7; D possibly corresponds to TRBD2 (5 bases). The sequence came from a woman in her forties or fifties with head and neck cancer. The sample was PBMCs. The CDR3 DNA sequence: TGTGCCAGCAGTTCGACCCGGGGTGTGGGGTACGAGCAGTACTTC. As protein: CASSSTRGVGYEQYF. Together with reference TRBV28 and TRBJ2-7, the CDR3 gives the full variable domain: DVKVTQSSRYLVKRTGEKVFLECVQDMDHENMFWYRQDPGLGLRLIYFSYDVKMKEKGDIPEGYSVSREKKERFSLILESASTNQTSMYLCASSSTRGVGYEQYFGPGTRLTVT.